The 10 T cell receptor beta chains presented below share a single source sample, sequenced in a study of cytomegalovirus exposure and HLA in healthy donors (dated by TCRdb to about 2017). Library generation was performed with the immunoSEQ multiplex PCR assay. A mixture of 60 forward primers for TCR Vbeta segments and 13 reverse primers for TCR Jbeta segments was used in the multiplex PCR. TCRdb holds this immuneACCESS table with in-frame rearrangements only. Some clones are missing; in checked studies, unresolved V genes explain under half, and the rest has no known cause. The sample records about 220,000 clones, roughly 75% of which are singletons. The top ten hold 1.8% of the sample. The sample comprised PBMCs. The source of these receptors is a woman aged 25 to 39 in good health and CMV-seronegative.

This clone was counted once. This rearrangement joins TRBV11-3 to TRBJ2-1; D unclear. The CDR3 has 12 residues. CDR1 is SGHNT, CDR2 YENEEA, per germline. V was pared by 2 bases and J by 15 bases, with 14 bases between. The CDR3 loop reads CASSLKNTGWFF. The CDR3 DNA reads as TGTGCCAGCAGCTTAAAAAATACGGGTTGGTTCTTC.

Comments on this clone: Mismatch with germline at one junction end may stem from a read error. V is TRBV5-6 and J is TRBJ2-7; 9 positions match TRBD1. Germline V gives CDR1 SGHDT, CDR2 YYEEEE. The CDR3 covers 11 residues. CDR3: CASSSAGQGEF. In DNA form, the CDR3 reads TGTGCCAGCAGCTCCGCGGGACAGGGAGAATTC.

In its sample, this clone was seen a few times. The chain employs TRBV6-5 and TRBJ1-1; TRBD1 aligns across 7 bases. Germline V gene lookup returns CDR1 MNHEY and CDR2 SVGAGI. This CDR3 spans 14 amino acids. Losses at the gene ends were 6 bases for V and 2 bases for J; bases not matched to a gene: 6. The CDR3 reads CASRQGIVNTEAFF. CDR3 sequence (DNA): TGTGCCAGCAGACAGGGGATTGTAAACACTGAAGCTTTCTTT.

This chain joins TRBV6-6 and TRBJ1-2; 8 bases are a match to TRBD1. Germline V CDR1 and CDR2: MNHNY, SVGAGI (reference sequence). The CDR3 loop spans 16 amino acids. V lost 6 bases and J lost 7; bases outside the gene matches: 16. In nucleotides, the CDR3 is TGTGCCAGCAGCAGATCTCTGGGACAGGCCCTGAGTGGCTACACCTTC. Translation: CASSRSLGQALSGYTF.

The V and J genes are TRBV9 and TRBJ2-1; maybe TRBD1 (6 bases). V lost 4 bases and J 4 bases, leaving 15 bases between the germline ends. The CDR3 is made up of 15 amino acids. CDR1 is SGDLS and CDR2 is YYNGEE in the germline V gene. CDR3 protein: CASSFRDTFYNEQFF. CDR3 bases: TGTGCCAGCAGCTTCCGGGACACCTTTTACAATGAGCAGTTCTTC.

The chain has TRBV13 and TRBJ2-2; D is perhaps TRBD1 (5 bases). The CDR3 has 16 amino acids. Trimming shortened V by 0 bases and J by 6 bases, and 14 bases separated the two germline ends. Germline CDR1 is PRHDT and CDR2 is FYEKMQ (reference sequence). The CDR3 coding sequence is TGTGCCAGCAGCTTAGGCTGGGGCGCTGGGGCCGGGGAGCTGTTTTTT. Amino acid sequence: CASSLGWGAGAGELFF.

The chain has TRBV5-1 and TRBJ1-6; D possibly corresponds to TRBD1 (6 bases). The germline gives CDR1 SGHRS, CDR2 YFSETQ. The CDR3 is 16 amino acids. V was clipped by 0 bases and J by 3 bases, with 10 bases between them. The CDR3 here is CASSLGGQRYNSPLHF. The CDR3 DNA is TGCGCCAGCAGCTTGGGAGGACAGCGCTATAATTCACCCCTCCACTTT.

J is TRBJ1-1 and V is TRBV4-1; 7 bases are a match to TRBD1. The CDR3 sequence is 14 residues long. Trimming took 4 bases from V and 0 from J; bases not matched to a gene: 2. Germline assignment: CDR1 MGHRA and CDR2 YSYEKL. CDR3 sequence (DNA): TGCGCCAGCAGCCCGACAGGGATGAACACTGAAGCTTTCTTT. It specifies CASSPTGMNTEAFF.

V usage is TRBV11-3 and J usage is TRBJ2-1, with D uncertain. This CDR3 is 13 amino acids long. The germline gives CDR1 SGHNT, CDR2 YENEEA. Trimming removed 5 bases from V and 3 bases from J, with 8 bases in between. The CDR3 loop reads CASSPNFYNEQFF. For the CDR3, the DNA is TGTGCCAGCAGCCCGAACTTCTACAATGAGCAGTTCTTC.

The CDR3 region is CASSLTSGGNNEQFF. Written as DNA, the CDR3 is TGTGCCAGCAGTTTAACGAGCGGGGGCAACAATGAGCAGTTCTTC. The chain has TRBV27 and TRBJ2-1, with 8 positions matching TRBD2. The trim removed 2 bases at V and 5 bases at J, leaving 5 bases unmatched. CDR1 MNHEY and CDR2 SMNVEV come from the germline V gene (reference sequence). This CDR3 is built from 15 residues.